In its sample, the clone carrying this T cell receptor (beta chain) was seen a few times. Each donor was healthy, and each was a bone marrow donor. Donors were ostensibly healthy at sampling, although undocumented immune exposures were probable. Germline CDR1 reads LGHNA; CDR2 reads YNFKEQ. The ends lost 6 bases at V and 2 bases at J; junction bases unmatched: 13. The CDR3 consists of 16 residues. This sample was included in a study of cytomegalovirus exposure and HLA in healthy donors. Background on the study: The Caucasian-associated ancestry cluster held 65% to 85% of roughly 370 genotyped donors.

Primers included in the PCR were 60 Vbeta and 13 Jbeta primers. Assay used: immunoSEQ multiplex PCR; TCRdb lists only in-frame clones, some missing. The data hold roughly 200,000 clones, with about three quarters observed a single time. The sequenced material came from PBMCs. The source of this sequence is a woman aged 55 to 70 in good health and CMV-seropositive. The rearrangement uses TRBV4-2 and TRBJ2-7; TRBD2 matches at 7 bases. The CDR3 region has the DNA TGTGCCAGCAGGGGCCGGGGAGGGTTAGGGACCTACGAGCAGTACTTC. This codes for CASRGRGGLGTYEQYF.